This TCR beta chain appears in the sequencing data of a study of response to subunit inactivated influenza vaccine. TCRdb re-called the RT-PCR reads with MiXCR, one entry per CDR3 protein. The top ten hold roughly 10% of the sample, which has more than 700,000 distinct CDR3 sequences, less than 25% seen once. The CDR3 spans 19 residues. Germline trimming cut 0 bases from V and 1 base from J; bases unmatched to any gene: 12. Germline V CDR1 and CDR2: LGHNA, YSLEER. The sample consisted of PBMCs from blood, taken approximately 5 days after vaccination. This sequence joins TRBV4-3 and TRBJ2-3, with 8 bases lining up with TRBD2. The TCR was taken from a man aged 50 to 60 who received an inactivated influenza vaccine. The CDR3 nucleotides read TGCGCCAGCAGCCAAGATTTCGCACTAGCGGTACGTGGCACAGATACGCAGTATTTT. This codes for CASSQDFALAVRGTDTQYF.